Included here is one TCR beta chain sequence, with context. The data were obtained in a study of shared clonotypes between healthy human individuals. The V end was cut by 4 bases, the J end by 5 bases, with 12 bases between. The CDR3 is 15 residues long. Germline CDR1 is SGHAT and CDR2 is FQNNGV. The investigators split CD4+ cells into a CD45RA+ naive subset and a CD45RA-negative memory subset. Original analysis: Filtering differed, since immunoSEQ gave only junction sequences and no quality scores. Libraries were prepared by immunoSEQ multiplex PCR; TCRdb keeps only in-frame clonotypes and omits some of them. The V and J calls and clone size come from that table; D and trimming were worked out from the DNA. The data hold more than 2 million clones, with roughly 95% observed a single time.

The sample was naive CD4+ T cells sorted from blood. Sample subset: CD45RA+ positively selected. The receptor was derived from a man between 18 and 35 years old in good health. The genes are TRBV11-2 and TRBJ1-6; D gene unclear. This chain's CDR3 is CASSWVGGNNSPLHF. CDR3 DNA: TGTGCCAGCAGCTGGGTCGGAGGAAATAATTCACCCCTCCACTTT.